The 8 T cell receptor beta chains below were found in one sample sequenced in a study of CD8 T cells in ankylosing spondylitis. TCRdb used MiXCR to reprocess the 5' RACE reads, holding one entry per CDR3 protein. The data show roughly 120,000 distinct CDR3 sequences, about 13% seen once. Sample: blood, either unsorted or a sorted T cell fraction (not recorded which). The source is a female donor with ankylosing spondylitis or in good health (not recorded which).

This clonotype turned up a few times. The CDR3 nucleotides read TGCAGTGCTAGTTGGGCGGGAGGAGAGACCCAGTACTTC. As protein: CSASWAGGETQYF. This chain joins TRBV20-1 and TRBJ2-5, with TRBD2 identical over 8 bases. CDR1 is DFQATT, CDR2 SNEGSKA, per germline (reference sequence). V lost 3 bases, J lost 4 bases, and 4 bases stayed unmatched. CDR3 length equals 13 residues.

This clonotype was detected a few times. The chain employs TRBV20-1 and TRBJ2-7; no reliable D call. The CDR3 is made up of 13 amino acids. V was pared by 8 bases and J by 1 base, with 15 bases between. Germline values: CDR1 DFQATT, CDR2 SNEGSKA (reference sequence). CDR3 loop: CSYNLAGSYEQYF. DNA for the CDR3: TGCAGTTACAACTTGGCTGGTTCCTACGAGCAGTACTTC.

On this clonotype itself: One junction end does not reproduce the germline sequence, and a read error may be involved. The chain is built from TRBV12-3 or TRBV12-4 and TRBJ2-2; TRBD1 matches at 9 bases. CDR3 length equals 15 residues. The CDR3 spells CASSLGTGVGGELVF. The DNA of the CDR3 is TGTGCCAGCAGTTTAGGGACAGGGGTTGGCGGGGAGCTGGTTTTT.

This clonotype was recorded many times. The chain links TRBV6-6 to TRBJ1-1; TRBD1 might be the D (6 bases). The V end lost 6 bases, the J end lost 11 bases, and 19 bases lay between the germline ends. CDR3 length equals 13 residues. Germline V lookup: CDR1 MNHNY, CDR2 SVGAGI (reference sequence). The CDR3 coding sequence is TGTGCCAGCAGGGACAGTCCTAGGAGATTGGCTTTCTTT. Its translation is CASRDSPRRLAFF.

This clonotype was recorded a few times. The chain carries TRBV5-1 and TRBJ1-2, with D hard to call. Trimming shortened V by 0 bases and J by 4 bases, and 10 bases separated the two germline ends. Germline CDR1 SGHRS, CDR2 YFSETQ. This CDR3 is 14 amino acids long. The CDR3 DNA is TGCGCCAGCAGCTTGGAGGCAGTTGCCTATGGCTACACCTTC. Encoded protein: CASSLEAVAYGYTF.

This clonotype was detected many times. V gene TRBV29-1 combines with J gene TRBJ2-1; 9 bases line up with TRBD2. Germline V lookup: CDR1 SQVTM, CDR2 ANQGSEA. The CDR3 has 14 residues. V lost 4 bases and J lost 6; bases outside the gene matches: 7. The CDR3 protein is CSVVREGRVNEQFF. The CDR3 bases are TGCAGCGTTGTGCGGGAGGGCCGGGTCAATGAGCAGTTCTTC.

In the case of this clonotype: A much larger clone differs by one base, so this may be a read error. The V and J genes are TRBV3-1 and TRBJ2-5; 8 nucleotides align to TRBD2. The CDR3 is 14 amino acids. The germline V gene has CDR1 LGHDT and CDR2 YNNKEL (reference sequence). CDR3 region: CVSTRGSGEETQYF. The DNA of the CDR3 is TGTGTCAGCACCCGGGGTAGCGGGGAAGAGACCCAGTACTTC.

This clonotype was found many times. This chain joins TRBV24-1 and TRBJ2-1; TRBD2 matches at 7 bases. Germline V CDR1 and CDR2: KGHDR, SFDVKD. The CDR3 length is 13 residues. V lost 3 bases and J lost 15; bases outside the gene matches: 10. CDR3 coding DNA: TGTGCCACCAGTGATCACCGAGCGGGAAGTCTGTTCTTC. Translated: CATSDHRAGSLFF.